This TCR beta chain was retrieved from a study of control samples from healthy donors and cancer patients. Assay used: immunoSEQ multiplex PCR; TCRdb lists only in-frame clones, some missing. Of 100,000 to 150,000 clones listed, 85% to 95% are singletons. The CDR3 length is 17 residues. The TCR was taken from a man older than 75 with head and neck cancer. The genes are TRBV12-2 and TRBJ2-6; the D segment call TRBD2 is taken from the table without a DNA check. TRBV12-2 is listed as a pseudogene. The material sequenced was PBMCs. This chain's CDR3 is CASRIRLPGSGANVLTF. DNA for the CDR3: TGTGCAAGTCGCATACGACTGCCTGGGTCTGGGGCCAACGTCCTGACTTTC.